This T cell receptor (beta chain) derives from a study of blood T cell repertoires in COVID-19 (dated by TCRdb to 2018 to 2020). General notes on the study: Samples from collaborators originated in the United States, Italy and Spain and spanned both the acute and convalescent phases of COVID-19. The prospective study material was composed of cDNA or gDNA derived from T cells, B-cell-depleted T cells, or PBMCs. The dataset comprised deeply sampled blood TCRbeta repertoires from subjects exposed to, actively infected with, or recovered from COVID-19. The repertoires were released in a freely available public database intended as a resource for research on the immune response to SARS-CoV-2. The samples were drawn from two sources: the first 160 participants of the ongoing ImmuneRACE study, and approximately 1,300 subjects contributed by 6 global collaborators. A de-identified subject ID, COVID-19 status, age in years and sex were almost always included in the sample metadata. Where available, HLA class I and class II types were taken from metadata supplied by the sample provider and were not determined by assay-based typing. Overall study outcomes, separate from this receptor: The amount of clinical and demographic metadata varied by source and participant and was provided uncurated.

As regards this clone: The specificity of this receptor is unknown. The sample holds no much larger clone one base away, and base qualities are not on file.

The immunoSEQ Assay, a bias-controlled multiplex PCR, was used to amplify TCRbeta CDR3 regions from genomic DNA. From the authors' description of their analysis: Within the assay, amplification of reference gene primers was used to estimate how many nucleated cells each sample contained. To quantify the absolute abundance of each unique TCRbeta CDR3 rearrangement, sequence reads were collapsed and filtered. For each sample, productive Simpson clonality was calculated as the square root of Simpson's diversity index over productive rearrangements. What TCRdb holds here is the immuneACCESS table cut down to in-frame rearrangements. Part of the clones is not present; checked against another copy, under half of the missing clones reflect an unresolved V gene, and the others are unexplained. D and trimming come from the DNA, and the V and J calls and clone size come from that table. The sample has roughly 250,000 clones on record, around 87% of them singletons. Of the sample, about 6% is held by the ten largest clones.

The CDR3 goes from the cysteine to the phenylalanine over 14 residues. The DNA shown is the 42-base CDR3, in frame from base 1. Relative to germline, V is 8 bases shorter and J is 5 bases shorter, with 18 bases between their ends. The germline V gene gives CDR1 as MDHEN and CDR2 as SYDVKM. Participants in the prospective study were aged roughly 18 to 100 years, lived in more than 20 United States geographic areas, and enrolled through a virtual design. Cohort assignment in the prospective study relied on participant-reported clinical history from a screening survey and a study questionnaire. Each participant in the prospective study had whole blood, serum and a nasopharyngeal or oropharyngeal swab collected by mobile phlebotomists. Prospective study participants could optionally give additional blood draws and questionnaires over an approximately 2-month period. Before DNA extraction, prospective study blood samples were shipped either frozen or at room temperature.

This clonotype was obtained from a woman in her twenties or thirties with acute COVID-19. The V and J genes are TRBV28 and TRBJ2-5, with the D gene uncertain. Sequenced: PBMCs or T cells enriched from blood (not recorded which). This receptor has the CDR3 CASLSEVAMETQYF. The DNA is TGTGCCAGCCTTAGTGAGGTCGCAATGGAGACCCAGTACTTC.